The sequence of this T cell receptor beta chain was determined in a study of blood T cell repertoires in COVID-19. Study-level background: COVID-19 samples, acute and convalescent, were from the United States, Italy and Spain. In each case, the material was cDNA or gDNA derived from T cells, B-cell-depleted T cells, or PBMCs.

Per the study methods: Nucleated cell counts were estimated from reference gene primer amplification. The protocol was immunoSEQ multiplex PCR, while the TCRdb copy is restricted to in-frame clones and leaves out a portion. V, J and clone size are taken as reported in that table, and D and trimming were inferred from the DNA itself. The table lists 110,000 to 150,000 clones, approximately 88% of them singletons, with approximately 1.8% in the top ten. Between the trimmed V and J ends, which lost 0 bases and 0 bases, there was a span of 12 bases. This CDR3 spans 16 amino acids. CDR1 is SQVTM and CDR2 is ANQGSEA in the germline V gene.

The chain joins TRBV29-1 to TRBJ2-4; no clear D. Sequenced: peripheral blood. The TCR sequence derives from a man between 70 and 80 years old with acute or convalescent COVID-19. In DNA, the CDR3 is TGCAGCGTTGAAGAGATCACAGCACTAGCCAAAAACATTCAGTACTTC. The encoded protein is CSVEEITALAKNIQYF.